This TCR beta chain was recorded in a study of vaccination and CD4 T cells after COVID-19. As for the study in general: SARS-CoV-2 was confirmed by nasal swab PCR; disease was mild in several, severe in one. Convalescent donors were composed of six males and four females, of whom two were Hispanic. Study-wide results and limits: Convalescent patients gained a median approximately 90% of their reactive clones only post-vaccination.

The CDR3 sequence is 13 residues long. V was cut by 1 base and J by 0 bases, with 1 base left in between. Germline V CDR1 and CDR2: MNHEY, SVGAGI. Patients returned positive PCR results between March and December 2020, earlier than US Alpha, Beta and Delta variants. One entry per CDR3 protein, called by TCRdb with MiXCR from the PCR reads. This table has approximately 19,000 distinct CDR3 sequences, approximately 65% appearing once. This clonotype has just a few counts. Its antigen is not known. The chain recombines TRBV6-5 with TRBJ1-5; D unresolved. This specimen consisted of CD4+ T cells from blood, obtained before SARS-CoV-2 vaccination. This receptor was taken from a human donor who had recovered from COVID-19. Written as DNA, the CDR3 is TGTGCCAGCAGTTACTATAGCAATCAGCCCCAGCATTTT. It is translated as CASSYYSNQPQHF.